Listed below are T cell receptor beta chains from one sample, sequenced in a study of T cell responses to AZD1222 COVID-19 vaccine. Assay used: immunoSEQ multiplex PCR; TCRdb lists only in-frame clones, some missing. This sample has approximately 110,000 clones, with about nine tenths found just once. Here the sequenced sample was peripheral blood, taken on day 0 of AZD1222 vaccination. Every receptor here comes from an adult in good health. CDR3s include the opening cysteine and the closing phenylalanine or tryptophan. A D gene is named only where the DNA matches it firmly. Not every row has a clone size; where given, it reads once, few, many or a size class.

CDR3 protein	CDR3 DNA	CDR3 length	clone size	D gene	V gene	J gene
CASSSFLGSNQPQHF	TGTGCCAGCAGCTCATTTCTCGGGAGCAATCAGCCCCAGCATTTT	15	-	-	TRBV6-5	TRBJ1-5
CASSSRDVLQPQHF	TGTGCCAGCAGCTCCCGGGACGTGCTTCAGCCCCAGCATTTT	14	-	-	TRBV7-8	TRBJ1-5
CASSPDPSNTEAFF	TGTGCCAGCAGCCCAGATCCCTCGAACACTGAAGCTTTCTTT	14	-	-	TRBV5-6	TRBJ1-1
CASNPGRGTLAYNYGYTF	TGTGCCAGCAACCCGGGGCGGGGGACGCTTGCCTATAACTATGGCTACACCTTC	18	-	-	TRBV28	TRBJ1-2
CASSQSAGAGQPQHF	TGTGCCAGCAGCCAGAGCGCAGGGGCGGGTCAGCCCCAGCATTTT	15	-	-	TRBV3-1/TRBV3-2	TRBJ1-5
CASSLGGVGNEKLFF	TGTGCCAGCAGCTTGGGGGGAGTGGGGAATGAAAAACTGTTTTTT	15	-	-	TRBV5-4	TRBJ1-4
CASTLGLGYVQPQHF	TGTGCCAGTACCTTGGGACTCGGCTATGTCCAGCCCCAGCATTTT	15	-	-	TRBV19	TRBJ1-5
CASSLTRWETQYF	TGTGCCAGCAGTTTAACCCGGTGGGAGACCCAGTACTTC	13	few	-	TRBV12-3/TRBV12-4	TRBJ2-5
CAISEQKGAYGYTF	TGTGCCATCAGTGAGCAAAAGGGGGCCTATGGCTACACCTTC	14	-	TRBD1	TRBV10-3	TRBJ1-2
CSVDPGTGLGEQFF	TGCAGCGTCGACCCGGGGACAGGGTTGGGTGAGCAGTTCTTC	14	-	TRBD1	TRBV29-1	TRBJ2-1
CASSLSGTGPDTQYF	TGTGCCAGCAGCCTCTCCGGGACAGGGCCAGATACGCAGTATTTT	15	-	TRBD1	TRBV3-1/TRBV3-2	TRBJ2-3
CASSIRGGIYEQYF	TGTGCCAGCAGTATACGAGGGGGCATCTACGAGCAGTACTTC	14	few	TRBD1	TRBV27	TRBJ2-7
CASSSSQGSYNSPLHF	TGTGCCAGCAGCTCTTCCCAGGGGTCCTATAATTCACCCCTCCACTTT	16	once	-	TRBV11-2	TRBJ1-6
CASSLPPGTGTGANVLTF	TGTGCCAGCAGCTTACCACCCGGGACAGGGACCGGGGCCAACGTCCTGACTTTC	18	once	TRBD1	TRBV7-9	TRBJ2-6
CASSIGTGGYEQYF	TGCGCCAGCAGTATAGGGACAGGGGGCTACGAGCAGTACTTC	14	-	TRBD1	TRBV5-1	TRBJ2-7
CSVTTGDGTEAFF	TGCAGCGTTACAACAGGGGACGGGACTGAAGCTTTCTTT	13	-	TRBD1	TRBV29-1	TRBJ1-1
CASSGDRGEPQHF	TGTGCCAGCAGTGGTGACAGGGGTGAGCCCCAGCATTTT	13	-	TRBD1	TRBV2	TRBJ1-5
CASSPDRDRQPQHF	TGTGCCAGCAGCCCTGACAGGGACCGCCAGCCCCAGCATTTT	14	-	TRBD1	TRBV6-6	TRBJ1-5
CASSFNTRQGDGELFF	TGTGCCAGCAGCTTCAATACGAGACAGGGAGACGGGGAGCTGTTTTTT	16	-	TRBD1	TRBV3-1/TRBV3-2	TRBJ2-2
CASSGDRGREVFSPLHF	TGTGCCAGCAGTGGAGACAGGGGGCGCGAGGTGTTTTCACCCCTCCACTTT	17	few	TRBD1	TRBV25-1	TRBJ1-6
CASSQDGSGGHQETQYF	TGTGCCAGCAGCCAAGATGGCAGCGGGGGGCACCAAGAGACCCAGTACTTC	17	once	TRBD2	TRBV4-2	TRBJ2-5
CATSDPGTGGLHEQFF	TGTGCCACCAGTGATCCCGGGACAGGGGGCCTACATGAGCAGTTCTTC	16	-	TRBD1	TRBV24-1	TRBJ2-1
CASSWDRGRATEAFF	TGTGCCAGCAGCTGGGACAGGGGAAGGGCCACTGAAGCTTTCTTT	15	-	TRBD1	TRBV5-4	TRBJ1-1
CASSQVGTADNYGYTF	TGCGCCAGCAGCCAAGTCGGGACAGCAGATAACTATGGCTACACCTTC	16	-	TRBD1	TRBV4-3	TRBJ1-2
CATSDVVSQQFF	TGTGCCACCAGTGATGTGGTTAGTCAGCAGTTCTTC	12	-	-	TRBV24-1	TRBJ2-1
CASSTGSGGYVNEQFF	TGTGCCAGCAGCACGGGAAGCGGGGGGTACGTCAATGAGCAGTTCTTC	16	-	TRBD2	TRBV3-1/TRBV3-2	TRBJ2-1
CASSPRPGLAGPGQSSYEQYF	TGTGCCAGTAGTCCCCGACCGGGACTAGCGGGCCCTGGCCAGAGCTCCTACGAGCAGTACTTC	21	-	TRBD2	TRBV19	TRBJ2-7
CASSSGLAGGTGELFF	TGTGCCAGCAGTTCGGGACTAGCGGGAGGCACCGGGGAGCTGTTTTTT	16	-	TRBD2	TRBV27	TRBJ2-2
CASSQGTDYGYTF	TGCGCCAGCAGCCAGGGGACGGACTATGGCTACACCTTC	13	-	-	TRBV4-1	TRBJ1-2
CASSIIFSVLTNTEAFF	TGTGCCAGTAGTATCATATTCTCGGTCTTGACGAACACTGAAGCTTTCTTT	17	-	-	TRBV19	TRBJ1-1
CASSKGTSGRTDTQYF	TGTGCCAGCAGCAAAGGGACTAGCGGACGCACAGATACGCAGTATTTT	16	-	TRBD2	TRBV11-3	TRBJ2-3
CASSQETLDTQYF	TGCGCCAGCAGCCAAGAGACATTAGATACGCAGTATTTT	13	-	-	TRBV4-1	TRBJ2-3
CASSYSGTGGLWPQHF	TGTGCCAGCAGTTACTCGGGGACAGGAGGGCTTTGGCCCCAGCATTTT	16	few	TRBD1	TRBV6-5	TRBJ1-5
CASSRTSGGYTDTQYF	TGTGCCAGCAGCCGTACTAGCGGGGGATACACAGATACGCAGTATTTT	16	-	TRBD2	TRBV9	TRBJ2-3
CASRGTGLPLSYEQYF	TGTGCCAGCAGGGGGACAGGGTTACCTCTATCCTACGAGCAGTACTTC	16	-	TRBD1	TRBV28	TRBJ2-7
CASSPTGSGGYTF	TGTGCCAGCAGCCCGACAGGCTCAGGAGGCTACACCTTC	13	-	-	TRBV7-3	TRBJ1-2
CASSLGTAYEQYF	TGTGCCAGCAGCCTCGGGACCGCCTACGAGCAGTACTTC	13	-	-	TRBV7-9	TRBJ2-7
CASSLDSIPDPQYF	TGCGCCAGCAGCTTGGACTCCATTCCAGATCCGCAGTATTTT	14	-	-	TRBV5-1	TRBJ2-3
CASSSGLAGGSDTQYF	TGCGCCAGCAGCTCCGGACTAGCGGGGGGTTCTGATACGCAGTATTTT	16	once	TRBD2	TRBV5-1	TRBJ2-3
CSVLRSGANVLTF	TGCAGCGTCTTACGTTCTGGGGCCAACGTCCTGACTTTC	13	-	-	TRBV29-1	TRBJ2-6
CASSQGLAGGQETQYF	TGCGCCAGCAGCCAGGGACTAGCGGGGGGGCAAGAGACCCAGTACTTC	16	once	TRBD2	TRBV5-1	TRBJ2-5
CASSSGQLNTEAFF	TGCGCCAGCAGTTCGGGACAACTGAACACTGAAGCTTTCTTT	14	-	-	TRBV5-1	TRBJ1-1
CASRTSYTTGELFF	TGTGCCAGCCGGACTAGCTATACCACCGGGGAGCTGTTTTTT	14	-	TRBD2	TRBV19	TRBJ2-2
CASSVTGAYYGYTF	TGTGCCAGCAGCGTTACAGGAGCTTACTATGGCTACACCTTC	14	-	-	TRBV7-9	TRBJ1-2
CSARGGGTYNEQFF	TGCAGCGCCCGGGGGGGCGGAACCTACAATGAGCAGTTCTTC	14	-	TRBD2	TRBV29-1	TRBJ2-1
CATSIAGGDEQFF	TGTGCCACCAGCATTGCTGGGGGTGATGAGCAGTTCTTC	13	-	-	TRBV15	TRBJ2-1
CASSPLVPLQFF	TGTGCCAGCTCACCCCTAGTGCCGTTGCAGTTCTTC	12	-	-	TRBV18	TRBJ2-1
CASSIRGSTYEQYF	TGTGCCAGTAGTATACGCGGGAGCACCTACGAGCAGTACTTC	14	few	TRBD2	TRBV19	TRBJ2-7
CASSPRAGTMMGGELFF	TGTGCCAGCAGCCCCCGGGCGGGCACAATGATGGGCGGGGAGCTGTTTTTT	17	-	-	TRBV7-3	TRBJ2-2
CASSLGSATDTQYF	TGTGCCAGCAGCTTAGGTAGCGCCACAGATACGCAGTATTTT	14	-	-	TRBV7-3	TRBJ2-3
CASSRRGGRGYEQYF	TGTGCCAGCAGCAGGCGGGGGGGGCGCGGGTACGAGCAGTACTTC	15	few	TRBD2	TRBV7-8	TRBJ2-7
CAISGSQSGEETQYF	TGTGCCATCAGTGGTTCGCAGTCAGGGGAAGAGACCCAGTACTTC	15	-	-	TRBV10-3	TRBJ2-5
CASSYAPGSLNTEAFF	TGTGCCAGCAGCTACGCGCCCGGGTCCTTGAACACTGAAGCTTTCTTT	16	-	-	TRBV6-5	TRBJ1-1
CASSKAFLDGTDTQYF	TGTGCCAGCAGCAAAGCTTTCCTGGACGGCACAGATACGCAGTATTTT	16	once	-	TRBV21-1	TRBJ2-3
CASSLGSFNEKLFF	TGCGCCAGCAGCTTAGGCAGTTTTAATGAAAAACTGTTTTTT	14	few	-	TRBV5-1	TRBJ1-4
CASSQGTWGTDTQYF	TGTGCCAGCAGCCAAGGGACGTGGGGCACAGATACGCAGTATTTT	15	-	-	TRBV3-1/TRBV3-2	TRBJ2-3
CASSLVGGTGGGTQYF	TGTGCCAGCAGCTTAGTAGGTGGGACAGGGGGCGGTACGCAGTATTTT	16	-	TRBD1	TRBV7-2	TRBJ2-3